This TCR beta chain was sequenced during a study of technical replicates of blood from a handful of donors. Profiled with immunoSEQ multiplex PCR; TCRdb holds only in-frame clones, not every one. Among tens of thousands of clones, just under 97% were seen once, and the ten largest hold 0.2% to 0.25%. CDR3 size: 15 residues. The V gene's germline CDR1 is PRHDT and CDR2 FYEKMQ (reference sequence). Trimming cost V 5 bases and J 4 bases; bases outside gene matches: 7. The sequence came from a human donor in good health. This chain uses TRBV13 with TRBJ1-2, with 10 bases lining up with TRBD1. Sequencing input: T cells isolated from PBMCs. The CDR3 loop is CASSTGDRGLYGYTF. The CDR3 bases are TGTGCCAGCAGCACAGGGGACAGGGGCCTCTATGGCTACACCTTC.